The 27 T cell receptor beta chains in this list originate from one sample, sequenced in a study of shared clonotypes between healthy human individuals. TCRdb's copy holds only in-frame clones and misses some; the assay was immunoSEQ multiplex PCR. The sample records roughly 2.2 million clones, 85% to 95% being singletons. Sequenced material: naive CD4+ T cells from PBMCs. As for subset: CD45RA+ positively selected. The receptors stem from a man younger than 35 in good health. Some clones in this sample may be carry-over from other donors' samples.

The chain links TRBV9 to TRBJ2-7, with 9 bases aligning to TRBD1. Trimming took 0 bases from V and 6 from J; bases not matched to a gene: 7. The CDR3 sequence is 15 residues long. CDR1 is SGDLS and CDR2 is YYNGEE in the germline V gene. CDR3 sequence (DNA): TGTGCCAGCAGCGTAGGGACAGGGGTTAGCGGCGAGCAGTACTTC. This codes for CASSVGTGVSGEQYF.

Points on this clone: The sample carries other DNA sequences with the same CDR3. The chain employs TRBV28 and TRBJ2-7; 10 nucleotides match TRBD1. CDR1 and CDR2 (germline): MDHEN, SYDVKM. V trimming: 4 bases; J trimming: 1 base; junction bases outside the gene matches: 4. The CDR3 has 15 amino acids. CDR3 sequence (DNA): TGTGCCAGCAGTTCGCCGGGACAGGGGTCCTACGAGCAGTACTTC. This gives the protein CASSSPGQGSYEQYF. The variable domain in full, with the rest retrieved from reference TRBV28 and TRBJ2-7, is DVKVTQSSRYLVKRTGEKVFLECVQDMDHENMFWYRQDPGLGLRLIYFSYDVKMKEKGDIPEGYSVSREKKERFSLILESASTNQTSMYLCASSSPGQGSYEQYFGPGTRLTVT.

The chain combines TRBV7-9 with TRBJ1-3; D possibly corresponds to TRBD1 (5 bases). The CDR3 length is 17 residues. Trimming shortened V by 1 base and J by 0 bases, and 13 bases separated the two germline ends. CDR1 and CDR2 (germline): SEHNR, FQNEAQ (reference sequence). The CDR3 here is CASSLGSRASSGNTIYF. The CDR3 region has the DNA TGTGCCAGCAGCTTAGGATCCAGGGCCAGCTCTGGAAACACCATATATTTT.

V and J are TRBV6-5 and TRBJ2-3, with D perhaps TRBD2 (5 bases). Germline V gene lookup returns CDR1 MNHEY and CDR2 SVGAGI. The V and J ends lost 2 bases and 4 bases respectively, with 13 bases between them. CDR3 length: 15 amino acids. Written as DNA, the CDR3 is TGTGCCAGCAGTTACGAGGGCAGTGACCCAGATACGCAGTATTTT. Translation gives CASSYEGSDPDTQYF.

The CDR3 loop is CASSLVVTANTEAFF. Written as DNA, the CDR3 is TGTGCCAGCAGCTTGGTTGTGACAGCGAACACTGAAGCTTTCTTT. The chain carries TRBV5-6 and TRBJ1-1, with TRBD1 as a possible D gene (5 bases). Trimming took off 0 bases at V and 1 base at J, with 10 bases between the two ends. Germline lookup yields CDR1 SGHDT and CDR2 YYEEEE. The CDR3 runs to 15 residues.

V is TRBV5-4 and J is TRBJ1-2, with 8 nucleotides matching TRBD1. Trimming at V came to 5 bases and at J to 4 bases, leaving 7 bases not matched to a gene. Germline V gene data show CDR1 as SGHNT and CDR2 as YYREEE (reference sequence). This CDR3 region has 14 residues. This CDR3 is CASSPGTGTYGYTF. For the CDR3, the DNA is TGTGCCAGCAGTCCCGGGACAGGAACCTATGGCTACACCTTC.

This chain connects TRBV5-5 to TRBJ1-1, with 8 bases that match TRBD1. Germline values: CDR1 SGHKS, CDR2 YYEKEE (reference sequence). The CDR3 is 14 amino acids. V shed 5 bases and J 5 bases; nucleotides not matched to a gene: 8. The CDR3 sequence is CASRTIGQGTEAFF. The DNA for the CDR3 is TGTGCCAGCAGGACGATCGGACAGGGTACTGAAGCTTTCTTT.

This sequence joins TRBV7-9 and TRBJ2-7; TRBD2 agrees at 9 bases. Germline V gene lookup returns CDR1 SEHNR and CDR2 FQNEAQ (reference sequence). This CDR3 contains 13 residues. V shed 5 bases and J 6 bases; nucleotides not matched to a gene: 5. CDR3 sequence: CASSHRREGEQYF. CDR3 nucleotide sequence: TGTGCCAGCAGCCACAGGCGGGAGGGCGAGCAGTACTTC.

V usage is TRBV6-1 and J usage is TRBJ2-5, with a tentative D call TRBD2 (6 bases). The ends were cut back, 4 bases at V and 7 bases at J, with 19 bases in the middle. The germline gives CDR1 MNHNS, CDR2 SASEGT. The CDR3 spans 15 residues. The DNA for the CDR3 is TGTGCCAGCAGTGGGCGGGACCAACGTCCGGGGACCCAGTACTTC. Translation: CASSGRDQRPGTQYF.

The genes are TRBV29-1 and TRBJ2-7, with D perhaps TRBD1 (6 bases). This CDR3 is 13 amino acids long. V was shortened by 1 base and J by 2 bases, with 9 bases between the two germline ends. Germline V gives CDR1 SQVTM, CDR2 ANQGSEA. CDR3 sequence: CSVEGQAPYEQYF. The CDR3 DNA is TGCAGCGTTGAAGGACAGGCGCCCTACGAGCAGTACTTC.

About this clone itself: At the DNA level, this CDR3 is encoded by other sequences in the same sample as well. The chain joins TRBV5-1 to TRBJ2-1, with D uncertain. The germline CDR1 and CDR2 sequences are SGHRS and YFSETQ. V was clipped by 0 bases and J by 0 bases, with 7 bases between them. The CDR3 has 15 amino acids. CDR3: CASSLGTDSYNEQFF. In DNA form, the CDR3 reads TGCGCCAGCAGCTTGGGTACAGACTCCTACAATGAGCAGTTCTTC.

Regarding this clone: Other DNA sequences in the same sample also yield this CDR3. V gene TRBV5-1 combines with J gene TRBJ1-2; 7 bases are a match to TRBD1. V shed 1 base and J 5 bases; nucleotides not matched to a gene: 2. Germline assignment: CDR1 SGHRS and CDR2 YFSETQ. The CDR3 totals 13 residues. CDR3: CASSLSQGYGYTF. The DNA for the CDR3 is TGCGCCAGCAGCTTGTCACAGGGGTATGGCTACACCTTC.

The CDR3 region has the DNA TGTGCCAGCAGTCCTCGGGGAATGGGCAATGAGCAGTTCTTC. Protein: CASSPRGMGNEQFF. The chain joins TRBV27 to TRBJ2-1, with D perhaps matching TRBD2 (5 bases). V was cut by 5 bases and J by 6 bases, with 14 bases left in between. CDR3 size: 14 residues. Per germline, CDR1 MNHEY and CDR2 SMNVEV (reference sequence).

This clone appeared a single time. The chain links TRBV30 to TRBJ2-6, with D uncertain. The V and J ends lost 4 bases and 0 bases respectively, with 10 bases between them. The CDR3 totals 15 residues. Germline values: CDR1 GTSNPN, CDR2 SVGIG (reference sequence). CDR3 DNA: TGTGCCTGGAATGTCTACCTCTCTGGGGCCAACGTCCTGACTTTC. Residues: CAWNVYLSGANVLTF.

This chain joins TRBV13 and TRBJ1-2, with D possibly matching TRBD1 (5 bases). The length of the CDR3 is 16 residues. V lost 1 base to trimming and J lost 7 bases, with 19 bases between them. The germline V gene has CDR1 PRHDT and CDR2 FYEKMQ (reference sequence). The CDR3, as DNA: TGTGCCAGCAGCTTAGTCACACCCTTGGGGGAGTCTGGCTACACCTTC. Translating it yields CASSLVTPLGESGYTF.

Comment on this clone: The sample carries other DNA sequences with the same CDR3. CDR3 sequence (DNA): TGTGCCAGCAGCGTAACTAGCGGAAACAATGAGCAGTTCTTC. Translating gives CASSVTSGNNEQFF. The chain recombines TRBV9 with TRBJ2-1; 8 positions agree with TRBD2. The ends lost 1 base at V and 5 bases at J; junction bases unmatched: 2. CDR1 SGDLS and CDR2 YYNGEE come from the germline V gene. The CDR3 consists of 14 residues.

The chain carries TRBV5-1 and TRBJ1-1; no clear D gene. Deletions cut 2 bases from V and 2 bases from J, with 10 bases between. In germline, CDR1 is SGHRS, CDR2 YFSETQ. The CDR3 runs 14 residues. The CDR3 reads CASSLMVHNTEAFF. The CDR3, as DNA: TGCGCCAGCAGCTTAATGGTACACAACACTGAAGCTTTCTTT.

This clone has only one observation. The J gene is TRBJ1-2, the V gene TRBV28; tentatively, D is TRBD1 (6 bases). The V end was cut by 8 bases, the J end by 5 bases, with 15 bases between. The CDR3 contains 13 residues. Germline V gene lookup returns CDR1 MDHEN and CDR2 SYDVKM. The CDR3 nucleotides are TGTGCCAGCGGCGCAGGGGACTTTTATGGCTACACCTTC. As protein: CASGAGDFYGYTF.

The chain links TRBV7-8 to TRBJ1-2, with D perhaps matching TRBD1 (5 bases). Per germline, CDR1 SGHVS and CDR2 FQNEAQ. V shed 2 bases and J shed 2 bases, with 12 bases lying between them. The CDR3 is 15 amino acids. The CDR3 sequence: CASSLMWAGNYGYTF. CDR3 nucleotide sequence: TGTGCCAGCAGCTTAATGTGGGCAGGGAACTATGGCTACACCTTC.

DNA of the CDR3: TGTGCCAGCAGTCTTACAGGAACCCTCTACGAGCAGTACTTC. It yields the protein CASSLTGTLYEQYF. This chain connects TRBV6-1 to TRBJ2-7; maybe TRBD1 (5 bases). Germline V gene sequence: CDR1 MNHNS, CDR2 SASEGT. This CDR3 is built from 14 residues. Trimming left V 5 bases short and J 3 bases short, with 14 bases between.

V is TRBV9 and J is TRBJ2-7, with 8 bases identical to TRBD1. V shed 4 bases and J 5 bases; nucleotides not matched to a gene: 8. CDR3 length: 14 amino acids. The germline CDR1 and CDR2 sequences are SGDLS and YYNGEE. CDR3 loop: CASSHGQGGHEQYF. CDR3 coding DNA: TGTGCCAGCAGCCACGGACAGGGCGGCCACGAGCAGTACTTC.

The chain combines TRBV14 with TRBJ2-5; D uncertain. Trimming took 1 base from V and 4 from J, leaving 10 bases between them. Looked up from germline, CDR1 is SGHDN and CDR2 is FVKESK. The CDR3 covers 14 residues. CDR3 amino acids: CASSQVSRRETQYF. As DNA, the CDR3 is TGTGCCAGCAGCCAAGTCTCGAGGCGAGAGACCCAGTACTTC.

The chain has TRBV2 and TRBJ1-1; D ambiguous. This CDR3 is 14 amino acids long. Germline V gives CDR1 SNHLY, CDR2 FYNNEI. Trimming took off 6 bases at V and 4 bases at J, with 15 bases between the two ends. CDR3 bases: TGTGCCAGCAGCTACATAGGGAGGAGCACTGAAGCTTTCTTT. Translating it yields CASSYIGRSTEAFF.

The chain carries TRBV6-6 and TRBJ2-5; 8 bases are a match to TRBD1. The CDR3 sequence is 15 residues long. J was trimmed by 2 bases and V by 2 bases; bases with no gene match: 4. Germline values: CDR1 MNHNY, CDR2 SVGAGI (reference sequence). CDR3: CASSYSTGGQETQYF. The CDR3 DNA is TGTGCCAGCAGTTACAGTACAGGGGGTCAAGAGACCCAGTACTTC.

This rearrangement joins TRBV19 to TRBJ1-1, with D maybe TRBD1 (6 bases). From germline, CDR1 is LNHDA and CDR2 SQIVND (reference sequence). Trimming pared 5 bases from V and 5 bases from J, leaving 12 bases between. This CDR3 is 13 amino acids long. The CDR3 region has the DNA TGTGCCAGTAGTTCCATAGACAGGACTGAAGCTTTCTTT. This gives the protein CASSSIDRTEAFF.

The gene calls are TRBV2 and TRBJ1-4; 7 bases map to TRBD1. CDR1 and CDR2 (germline): SNHLY, FYNNEI. Trimming cost V 8 bases and J 7 bases; bases outside gene matches: 10. The length of the CDR3 is 14 residues. The CDR3 spells CASGQRQGGEKLFF. The CDR3 DNA follows: TGTGCCAGCGGACAAAGACAGGGAGGTGAAAAACTGTTTTTT.

The chain uses TRBV4-1 and TRBJ2-3; 7 nucleotides agree with TRBD2. The CDR3 contains 16 residues. V dropped 3 bases and J dropped 0; count of bases not matched to a gene: 6. Germline V lookup: CDR1 MGHRA, CDR2 YSYEKL. The CDR3: CASSQEKRGSTDTQYF. The CDR3 coding sequence is TGCGCCAGCAGCCAGGAAAAGCGGGGCAGCACAGATACGCAGTATTTT.